This T cell receptor beta chain was found in a study of blood T cell repertoires in COVID-19. Germline CDR1 and CDR2: ENHRY and SYGVKD. V lost 11 bases to trimming and J lost 1 base, with 14 bases between them. The CDR3 loop spans 13 amino acids. Some clones are missing from TCRdb's copy, which holds only in-frame ones; the method was immunoSEQ multiplex PCR. The sample holds about 220,000 clones, around 85% seen once. The sequenced material came from PBMCs or T cells enriched from blood (not recorded which). The source is a woman aged 40 to 50 with acute COVID-19. V gene TRBV10-3 combines with J gene TRBJ1-1; D uncertain. The CDR3 sequence is CAVRNSENTEAFF. The DNA for the CDR3 is TGTGCCGTCCGTAACTCTGAGAACACTGAAGCTTTCTTT.